This T cell receptor (beta chain) was sequenced in a study of blood T cell repertoires in COVID-19. Sequencing used immunoSEQ multiplex PCR; TCRdb keeps in-frame clones, though not all of them. The sample has 200,000 to 300,000 clones; roughly 90% are singletons. V dropped 2 bases and J dropped 4; count of bases not matched to a gene: 4. This CDR3 is built from 15 residues. Per the germline V gene, CDR1 is SGHRS and CDR2 is YFSETQ. The chain combines TRBV5-1 with TRBJ2-3; 10 bases line up with TRBD1. Sequenced sample: peripheral blood. The sequence derives from a man aged 60-69 years who had recovered from COVID-19. The CDR3 protein is CASSFDRGRPDTQYF. CDR3 DNA: TGCGCCAGCAGCTTCGACAGGGGGCGTCCAGATACGCAGTATTTT. Filled out from reference TRBV5-1 and TRBJ2-3, the complete variable domain reads KAGVTQTPRYLIKTRGQQVTLSCSPISGHRSVSWYQQTPGQGLQFLFEYFSETQRNKGNFPGRFSGRQFSNSRSEMNVSTLELGDSALYLCASSFDRGRPDTQYFGPGTRLTVL.